Sequencing of this T cell receptor beta chain was carried out in a study of T-cell reconstitution after alpha-beta-depleted transplantation in children. Whole-study results and caveats: Reported findings indicate that, about two months after transplant, alpha-beta T cells came from several hundred expanded clones, which were derived from non-depleted graft cells.

The authors prepared the TCRbeta library with unique molecular identifiers. TCRdb redid the calling of the PCR reads with MiXCR, one entry per CDR3 protein. The sample lists approximately 350,000 distinct CDR3 sequences; around 15% were seen once. Trimming at V came to 6 bases and at J to 4 bases, leaving 19 bases not matched to a gene. Germline V gene lookup returns CDR1 MDHEN and CDR2 SYDVKM. CDR3 length: 18 residues. Worth noting for this clonotype: Its specificity is unknown.

This receptor was identified in a male patient aged 2-9 years who had a stem cell transplant for acute lymphoblastic leukemia, so the T cells may come from the graft donor. The V and J genes are TRBV28 and TRBJ2-7; 9 bases are a match to TRBD1. Source: PBMCs, mostly from graft donor cells, taken 360 days after TCRalphabeta/CD19-depleted stem cell transplant. The CDR3 coding sequence is TGTGCCAGCAGCTCCATGGGACAGGGAGCCTCTCCGCTTTACGAGCAGTACTTC. This codes for CASSSMGQGASPLYEQYF.